The present TCR beta chain was sequenced within a study of tumor T cells in aggressive B-cell lymphoma. The CDR3 extends over 15 amino acids. Germline lookup yields CDR1 MNHNS and CDR2 SASEGT. This table comes from immunoSEQ multiplex PCR, and its TCRdb copy is limited to in-frame clones, with some not included. The data contain 3,100 or so clones, approximately 69% of them singletons. On this clone itself: The junction and the germline gene differ at one end; a read error may be behind it. Other DNA sequences within the sample encode an identical CDR3.

Sequences were obtained from tumor tissue. The chain employs TRBV6-1 and TRBJ1-5; D unclear. This TCR derives from an adult with diffuse large B cell lymphoma. The CDR3 region has the DNA TGTGCTAGCACCCCTCCTTCGGGAGGGAGTCAGCCCCAGCATTTT. Translated: CASTPPSGGSQPQHF.